This T cell receptor (beta chain) was retrieved from a study of blood T cell repertoires in COVID-19. CDR3 length: 13 amino acids. V shed 8 bases and J shed 0 bases, with 11 bases lying between them. The germline CDR1 and CDR2 sequences are MGHDK and SYGVNS. Measured with immunoSEQ multiplex PCR; TCRdb has only the in-frame clones, and not every one. The sample records around 400,000 clones, roughly 84% being singletons. This TCR derives from a woman under 30 who had been exposed to COVID-19. This chain uses TRBV25-1 with TRBJ2-7; D is ambiguous. The sample was PBMCs or T cells enriched from blood (not recorded which). In nucleotides, the CDR3 is TGTGCCAGCGGCCATTCCAGCTCCTACGAGCAGTACTTC. Its translation is CASGHSSSYEQYF.